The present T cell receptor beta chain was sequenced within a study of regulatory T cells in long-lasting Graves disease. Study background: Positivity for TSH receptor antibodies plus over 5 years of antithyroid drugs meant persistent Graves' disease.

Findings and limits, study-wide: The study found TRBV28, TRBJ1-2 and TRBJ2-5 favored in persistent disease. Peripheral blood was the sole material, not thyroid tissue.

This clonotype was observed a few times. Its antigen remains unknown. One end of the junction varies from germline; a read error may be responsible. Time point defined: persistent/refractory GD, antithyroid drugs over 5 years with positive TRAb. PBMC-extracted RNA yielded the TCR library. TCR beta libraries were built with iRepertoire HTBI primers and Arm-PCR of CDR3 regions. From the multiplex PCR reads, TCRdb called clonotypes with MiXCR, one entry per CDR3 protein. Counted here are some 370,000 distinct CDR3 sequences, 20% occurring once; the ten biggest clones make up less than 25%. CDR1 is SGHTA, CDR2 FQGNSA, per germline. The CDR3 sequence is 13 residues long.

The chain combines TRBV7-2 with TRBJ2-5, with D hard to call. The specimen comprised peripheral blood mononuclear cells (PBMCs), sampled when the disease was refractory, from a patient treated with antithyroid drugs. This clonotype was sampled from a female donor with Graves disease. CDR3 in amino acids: CASSPELQEAQYF. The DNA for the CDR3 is TGTGCCAGCAGCCCCGAACTACAAGAGGCCCAGTACTTC.